The 22 T cell receptor beta chains reported below all come from one sample, sequenced in a study of shared clonotypes between healthy human individuals. Only CD45RO-negative cells positively selected for CCR7 counted as naive CD8 cells, so terminally differentiated effector memory CD45RA+ cells were excluded. The assay was immunoSEQ multiplex PCR, and TCRdb's table has in-frame clones only and misses some. The data contain millions of clones, just under 95% of them singletons. Sample: naive CD8+ T cells sorted from blood. These receptors all come from a man between 18 and 35 years old in good health.

The CDR3 spells CASSQDIDGQGIYGYTF. The CDR3 DNA is TGCGCCAGCAGCCAAGATATCGACGGACAGGGGATATATGGCTACACCTTC. The chain has TRBV4-1 and TRBJ1-2, with 9 bases identical to TRBD1. V was clipped by 0 bases and J by 5 bases; unmatched bases: 10. CDR3 size: 17 residues. From germline, CDR1 is MGHRA and CDR2 YSYEKL.

The table lists this clone with a count of one. This chain links TRBV19 with TRBJ1-2; the match to TRBD1 covers 8 bases. Trimming cost V 5 bases and J 0 bases; bases outside gene matches: 5. CDR1 is LNHDA, CDR2 SQIVND, per germline (reference sequence). The CDR3 loop spans 15 amino acids. The CDR3 nucleotides are TGTGCCAGTAGTCCGGGACAGGCTTCTAACTATGGCTACACCTTC. Amino acids: CASSPGQASNYGYTF.

V gene TRBV10-3 combines with J gene TRBJ2-7; the match to TRBD2 covers 13 bases. With V trimmed by 4 bases and J by 4 bases, 4 bases remained unmatched. This CDR3 spans 15 amino acids. Germline lookup yields CDR1 ENHRY and CDR2 SYGVKD. CDR3 sequence: CAISAGTSGVYEQYF. The DNA of the CDR3 is TGTGCCATCAGTGCAGGGACTAGCGGGGTATACGAGCAGTACTTC.

The J gene is TRBJ2-3, the V gene TRBV27, with D tentatively TRBD1 (5 bases). The CDR3 has 15 residues. V was trimmed by 11 bases and J by 0 bases, leaving 18 bases between them. Per the germline V gene, CDR1 is MNHEY and CDR2 is SMNVEV (reference sequence). As DNA, the CDR3 is TGTGCCTCCAAAGGGGAAACGTCTAGCACAGATACGCAGTATTTT. Amino acid sequence: CASKGETSSTDTQYF.

For this clone: Other DNA sequences of this sample code for an identical CDR3. V is TRBV13 and J is TRBJ2-5, with D tentatively TRBD2 (6 bases). Looked up from germline, CDR1 is PRHDT and CDR2 is FYEKMQ (reference sequence). The CDR3 has 13 amino acids. The germline V and J ends were trimmed by 5 bases and 1 base, with 8 bases remaining between them. The CDR3 coding sequence is TGTGCCAGCAGCCCGGGACTCCAAGAGACCCAGTACTTC. Translated: CASSPGLQETQYF.

This clone was seen just once. The J gene is TRBJ2-3, the V gene TRBV7-6; D is uncertain. This CDR3 has 16 residues. Trimming pared 4 bases from V and 1 base from J, leaving 15 bases between. Germline loops: CDR1 SGHVS, CDR2 FNYEAQ. The CDR3 DNA reads TGTGCCAGCAGCTCGACTGTCGGCTCGGGCACAGATACGCAGTATTTT. Protein product: CASSSTVGSGTDTQYF.

This chain joins TRBV4-2 and TRBJ2-7, with 10 bases lining up with TRBD2. After removal of 0 bases from V and 0 bases from J, the junction contained 11 bases not matched to a gene. The CDR3 runs to 19 residues. CDR1 LGHNA and CDR2 YNFKEQ come from the germline V gene. The DNA of the CDR3 is TGTGCCAGCAGCCAAGACCCGGGACTAGCGAATCCGATCTCCTACGAGCAGTACTTC. Residues: CASSQDPGLANPISYEQYF.

This clone was picked up one time. This rearrangement joins TRBV11-2 to TRBJ2-2, with TRBD2 matching 10 bases. The CDR3 contains 17 residues. J was trimmed by 4 bases and V by 2 bases; bases with no gene match: 7. CDR1 and CDR2 (germline): SGHAT, FQNNGV. In nucleotides, the CDR3 is TGTGCCAGCAGCTTATCCCTAGCGGGGGCGAGCACCGGGGAGCTGTTTTTT. This encodes CASSLSLAGASTGELFF.

The rearrangement joins TRBV13 to TRBJ2-1; 11 nucleotides line up with TRBD1. Per the germline V gene, CDR1 is PRHDT and CDR2 is FYEKMQ (reference sequence). This CDR3 is built from 16 residues. V lost 4 bases, J lost 5 bases, and 7 bases stayed unmatched. CDR3 in amino acids: CASSSFRDRGNNEQFF. The CDR3 DNA follows: TGTGCCAGCAGCTCGTTCCGGGACAGGGGGAACAATGAGCAGTTCTTC.

The chain uses TRBV9 and TRBJ2-1; D possibly corresponds to TRBD2 (6 bases). CDR3 length: 17 residues. V shed 2 bases and J shed 0 bases, with 15 bases lying between them. Germline values: CDR1 SGDLS, CDR2 YYNGEE. CDR3 amino acids: CASSVTGTVSSYNEQFF. The CDR3 region has the DNA TGTGCCAGCAGCGTCACCGGGACTGTGAGCTCCTACAATGAGCAGTTCTTC.

The genes are TRBV30 and TRBJ1-1; D is uncertain. Germline lookup yields CDR1 GTSNPN and CDR2 SVGIG (reference sequence). The CDR3 length is 11 residues. Trimming shortened V by 1 base and J by 8 bases, and 8 bases separated the two germline ends. The CDR3 nucleotides read TGTGCCTGGAGTGAGGGCAGAGAAGCTTTCTTT. Amino acid sequence: CAWSEGREAFF.

The J gene is TRBJ2-1, the V gene TRBV7-9, with D perhaps matching TRBD1 (5 bases). Germline V gives CDR1 SEHNR, CDR2 FQNEAQ (reference sequence). CDR3 length: 16 residues. The V and J ends lost 6 bases and 0 bases respectively, with 15 bases between them. This CDR3 is CASRMDTQSSYNEQFF. Here the CDR3 DNA reads TGTGCCAGCAGGATGGACACCCAAAGCTCCTACAATGAGCAGTTCTTC.

The chain joins TRBV19 to TRBJ2-7; 8 bases map to TRBD1. CDR1 LNHDA and CDR2 SQIVND come from the germline V gene (reference sequence). After removal of 5 bases from V and 2 bases from J, the junction contained 5 bases not matched to a gene. The CDR3 contains 14 residues. CDR3 region: CASSHGTGTYEQYF. The CDR3 nucleotides are TGTGCCAGTAGTCACGGGACAGGAACCTACGAGCAGTACTTC.

The rearrangement joins TRBV25-1 to TRBJ2-2, with 7 bases aligning to TRBD2. V lost 0 bases to trimming and J lost 4 bases; unmatched junction nucleotides: 8. Germline V gene data show CDR1 as MGHDK and CDR2 as SYGVNS. The CDR3 consists of 17 residues. In DNA, the CDR3 is TGTGCCAGCAGTGAATATGGGGAGGGACCTTTCACCGGGGAGCTGTTTTTT. Its translation is CASSEYGEGPFTGELFF.

This chain links TRBV27 with TRBJ1-1, with D perhaps matching TRBD1 (5 bases). The CDR3 is 14 amino acids. Germline V gives CDR1 MNHEY, CDR2 SMNVEV (reference sequence). V was cut by 2 bases and J by 3 bases, with 10 bases left in between. CDR3 nucleotide sequence: TGTGCCAGCAGTTTAGCAGGGTCGGACACTGAAGCTTTCTTT. This encodes CASSLAGSDTEAFF.

This chain joins TRBV7-9 and TRBJ1-1; D remains unclear. This CDR3 region has 19 residues. Germline V lookup: CDR1 SEHNR, CDR2 FQNEAQ (reference sequence). V gave up 0 bases and J gave up 0 bases, with 20 bases separating them. CDR3 sequence reads: CASSLAAAPLKEMNTEAFF. CDR3 coding DNA: TGTGCCAGCAGCTTAGCGGCCGCTCCTCTCAAAGAGATGAACACTGAAGCTTTCTTT.

With regard to this clone: Other DNA sequences in this sample translate to the same CDR3. The rearrangement joins TRBV19 to TRBJ2-7; the D is unclear. Looked up from germline, CDR1 is LNHDA and CDR2 is SQIVND (reference sequence). V lost 4 bases to trimming and J lost 0 bases, with 7 bases between them. This CDR3 is 13 amino acids long. The CDR3 nucleotides are TGTGCCAGTAGTAGCGGAACCTCCTACGAGCAGTACTTC. This codes for CASSSGTSYEQYF.

CDR3 loop: CASSLDGIPYEQYF. The CDR3 DNA follows: TGCGCCAGCAGCTTGGACGGGATACCCTACGAGCAGTACTTC. The chain carries TRBV5-1 and TRBJ2-7; weak D call: TRBD2 (5 bases). Trimming shortened V by 0 bases and J by 2 bases, and 9 bases separated the two germline ends. The CDR3 loop spans 14 amino acids. The germline V gene encodes CDR1 SGHRS and CDR2 YFSETQ.

Regarding this clone: In the same sample, other DNA sequences code for this CDR3. This chain connects TRBV5-4 to TRBJ2-1; 8 bases are a match to TRBD2. This CDR3 contains 17 residues. V shed 0 bases and J 0 bases; nucleotides not matched to a gene: 5. CDR1 SGHNT and CDR2 YYREEE come from the germline V gene (reference sequence). CDR3 bases: TGTGCCAGCAGCTTGGCCGGGAGCGGGAGCTCCTACAATGAGCAGTTCTTC. Protein sequence: CASSLAGSGSSYNEQFF.

The genes are TRBV2 and TRBJ2-1; D ambiguous. Trimming cost V 6 bases and J 6 bases, with 9 bases left between them. CDR1 and CDR2 from the germline V gene are SNHLY and FYNNEI. This CDR3 region has 12 residues. CDR3 sequence (DNA): TGTGCCAGCAGGGCCAACCCCAATGAGCAGTTCTTC. Protein product: CASRANPNEQFF.

The chain recombines TRBV6-1 with TRBJ2-3; 7 bases fit TRBD1. With V trimmed by 4 bases and J by 1 base, 8 bases remained unmatched. The length of the CDR3 is 16 residues. Germline V CDR1 and CDR2: MNHNS, SASEGT. The CDR3 loop reads CASSAPTGLGTDTQYF. The CDR3 DNA follows: TGTGCCAGCAGTGCCCCGACAGGGTTGGGCACAGATACGCAGTATTTT.

The rearrangement joins TRBV11-2 to TRBJ1-1, with unresolved D. Per germline, CDR1 SGHAT and CDR2 FQNNGV. The V end was cut by 5 bases, the J end by 5 bases, with 12 bases between. This CDR3 is built from 13 residues. CDR3 sequence: CASSQVGVTEAFF. CDR3 sequence (DNA): TGTGCCAGCAGCCAGGTTGGGGTGACTGAAGCTTTCTTT.